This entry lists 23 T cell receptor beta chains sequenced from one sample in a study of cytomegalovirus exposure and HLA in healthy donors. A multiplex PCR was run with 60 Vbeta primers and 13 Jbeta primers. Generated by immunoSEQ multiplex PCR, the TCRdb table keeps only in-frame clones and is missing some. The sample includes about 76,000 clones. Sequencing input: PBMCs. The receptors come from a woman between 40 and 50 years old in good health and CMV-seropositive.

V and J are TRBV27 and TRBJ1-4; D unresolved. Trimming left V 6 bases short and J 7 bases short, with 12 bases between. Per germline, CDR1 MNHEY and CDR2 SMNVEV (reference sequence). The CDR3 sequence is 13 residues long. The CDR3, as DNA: TGTGCCAGCAGACCCTCGGAGAGTGAAAAACTGTTTTTT. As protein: CASRPSESEKLFF.

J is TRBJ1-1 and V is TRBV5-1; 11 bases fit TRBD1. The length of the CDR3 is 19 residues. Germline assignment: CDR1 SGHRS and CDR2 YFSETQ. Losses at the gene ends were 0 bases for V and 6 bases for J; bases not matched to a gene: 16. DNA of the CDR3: TGCGCCAGCAGCTTGGCCGGACAGGGGGCCGGGGCCCCGGGCGCTGAAGCTTTCTTT. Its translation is CASSLAGQGAGAPGAEAFF. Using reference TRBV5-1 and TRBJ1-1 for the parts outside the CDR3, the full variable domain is KAGVTQTPRYLIKTRGQQVTLSCSPISGHRSVSWYQQTPGQGLQFLFEYFSETQRNKGNFPGRFSGRQFSNSRSEMNVSTLELGDSALYLCASSLAGQGAGAPGAEAFFGQGTRLTVV.

The CDR3 loop reads CASSGRVTSVSAGELFF. The CDR3 DNA reads as TGTGCCAGTAGCGGGAGGGTTACATCTGTCTCGGCCGGGGAGCTGTTTTTT. The V gene is TRBV19, the J gene TRBJ2-2, with 8 bases matching TRBD2. Germline V lookup: CDR1 LNHDA, CDR2 SQIVND (reference sequence). Trimming removed 6 bases from V and 6 bases from J; junction bases left unmatched: 15. The CDR3 has 17 residues.

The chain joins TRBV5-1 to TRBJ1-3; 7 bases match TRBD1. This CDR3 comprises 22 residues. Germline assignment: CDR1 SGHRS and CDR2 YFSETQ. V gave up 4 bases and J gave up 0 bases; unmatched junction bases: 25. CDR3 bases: TGCGCCAGCAGCCCACTACGGGGAAATCGGGACAGTAGTCAAAACTCTGGAAACACCATATATTTT. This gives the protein CASSPLRGNRDSSQNSGNTIYF.

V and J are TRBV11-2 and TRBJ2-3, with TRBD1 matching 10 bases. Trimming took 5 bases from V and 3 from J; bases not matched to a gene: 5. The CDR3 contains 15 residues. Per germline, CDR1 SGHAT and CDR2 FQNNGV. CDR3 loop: CASSPWGQGTDTQYF. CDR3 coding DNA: TGTGCCAGCAGCCCTTGGGGACAGGGGACAGATACGCAGTATTTT.

Written as DNA, the CDR3 is TGCGCCAGCAGCCAAGATACGGGAGGGATGAACACTGAAGCTTTCTTT. As protein: CASSQDTGGMNTEAFF. The genes are TRBV4-3 and TRBJ1-1; unclear D gene. The V gene's germline CDR1 is LGHNA and CDR2 YSLEER. Trimming cost V 0 bases and J 0 bases, with 11 bases left between them. CDR3 length: 16 amino acids.

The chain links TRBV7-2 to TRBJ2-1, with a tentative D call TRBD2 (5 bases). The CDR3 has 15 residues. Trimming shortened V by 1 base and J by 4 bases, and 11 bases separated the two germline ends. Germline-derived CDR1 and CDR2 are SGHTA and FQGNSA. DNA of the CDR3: TGTGCCAGCAGCTTAGAAGAGGGCCCTTACAATGAGCAGTTCTTC. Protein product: CASSLEEGPYNEQFF.

The CDR3 DNA is TGTGCCAGCAGCTCGCGACTAGCGGGGGGCAATGAGCAGTTCTTC. This translates into CASSSRLAGGNEQFF. The chain couples TRBV7-2 to TRBJ2-1, with TRBD2 matching over 13 bases. Per the germline V gene, CDR1 is SGHTA and CDR2 is FQGNSA. CDR3 size: 15 residues. V lost 4 bases to trimming and J lost 6 bases; unmatched junction nucleotides: 3. Drawing the rest from reference TRBV7-2 and TRBJ2-1, the complete variable domain is GAGVSQSPSNKVTEKGKDVELRCDPISGHTALYWYRQSLGQGLEFLIYFQGNSAPDKSGLPSDRFSAERTGGSVSTLTIQRTQQEDSAVYLCASSSRLAGGNEQFFGPGTRLTVL.

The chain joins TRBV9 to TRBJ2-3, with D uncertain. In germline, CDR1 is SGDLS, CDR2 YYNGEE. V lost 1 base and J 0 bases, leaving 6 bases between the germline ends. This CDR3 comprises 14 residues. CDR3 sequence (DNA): TGTGCCAGCAGCGTATTGACTAGCACAGATACGCAGTATTTT. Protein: CASSVLTSTDTQYF.

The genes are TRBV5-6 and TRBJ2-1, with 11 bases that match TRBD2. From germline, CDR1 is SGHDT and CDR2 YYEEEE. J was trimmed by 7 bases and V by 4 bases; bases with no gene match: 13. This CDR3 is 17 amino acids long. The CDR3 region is CASSISLGTSGGNEQFF. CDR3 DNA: TGTGCCAGCAGCATTTCCCTGGGGACTAGCGGTGGAAATGAGCAGTTCTTC. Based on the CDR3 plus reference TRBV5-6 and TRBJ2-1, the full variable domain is DAGVTQSPTHLIKTRGQQVTLRCSPKSGHDTVSWYQQALGQGPQFIFQYYEEEERQRGNFPDRFSGHQFPNYSSELNVNALLLGDSALYLCASSISLGTSGGNEQFFGPGTRLTVL.

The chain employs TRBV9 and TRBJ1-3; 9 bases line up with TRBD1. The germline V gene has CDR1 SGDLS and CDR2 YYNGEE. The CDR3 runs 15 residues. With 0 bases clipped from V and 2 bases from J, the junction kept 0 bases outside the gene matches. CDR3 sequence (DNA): TGTGCCAGCAGCGTAGGACAGGGGGCTGGAAACACCATATATTTT. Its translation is CASSVGQGAGNTIYF.

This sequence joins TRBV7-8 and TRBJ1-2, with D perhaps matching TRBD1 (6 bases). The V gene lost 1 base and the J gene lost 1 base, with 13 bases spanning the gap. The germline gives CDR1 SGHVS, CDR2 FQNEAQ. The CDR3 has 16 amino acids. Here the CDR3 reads CASSLVRGTFNYGYTF. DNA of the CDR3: TGTGCCAGCAGCTTAGTCAGGGGAACCTTTAACTATGGCTACACCTTC.

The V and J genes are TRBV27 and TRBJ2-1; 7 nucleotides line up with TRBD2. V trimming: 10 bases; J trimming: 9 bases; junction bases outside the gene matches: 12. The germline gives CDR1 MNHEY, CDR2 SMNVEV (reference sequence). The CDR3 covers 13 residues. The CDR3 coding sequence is TGTGCCACTCGACTAGCCCCGGTGGGTGAGCAGTTCTTC. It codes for CATRLAPVGEQFF.

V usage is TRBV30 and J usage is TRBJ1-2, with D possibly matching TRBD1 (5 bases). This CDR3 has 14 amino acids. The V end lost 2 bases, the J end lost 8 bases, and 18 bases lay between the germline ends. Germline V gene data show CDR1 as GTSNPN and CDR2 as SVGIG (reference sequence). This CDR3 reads CAWSRARVRWGYTF. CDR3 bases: TGTGCCTGGAGTAGGGCCAGGGTAAGATGGGGCTACACCTTC.

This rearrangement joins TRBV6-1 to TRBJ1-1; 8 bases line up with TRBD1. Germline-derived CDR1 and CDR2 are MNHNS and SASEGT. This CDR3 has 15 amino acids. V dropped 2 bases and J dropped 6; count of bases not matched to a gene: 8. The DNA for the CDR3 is TGTGCCAGCAGTGAATTCTTGGACAGGGCCGCTGAAGCTTTCTTT. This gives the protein CASSEFLDRAAEAFF.

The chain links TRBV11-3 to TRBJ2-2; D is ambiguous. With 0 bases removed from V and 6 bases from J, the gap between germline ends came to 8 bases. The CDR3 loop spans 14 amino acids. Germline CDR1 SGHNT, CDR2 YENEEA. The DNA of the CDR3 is TGTGCCAGCAGCTTAGAAGACAAGTCCGGGGAGCTGTTTTTT. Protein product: CASSLEDKSGELFF.

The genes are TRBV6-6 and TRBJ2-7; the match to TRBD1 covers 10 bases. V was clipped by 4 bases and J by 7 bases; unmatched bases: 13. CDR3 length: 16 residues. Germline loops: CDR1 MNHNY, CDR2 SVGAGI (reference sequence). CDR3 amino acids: CASSFNRQGARGEQYF. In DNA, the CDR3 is TGTGCCAGCAGTTTCAATCGACAGGGGGCCCGCGGGGAGCAGTACTTC.

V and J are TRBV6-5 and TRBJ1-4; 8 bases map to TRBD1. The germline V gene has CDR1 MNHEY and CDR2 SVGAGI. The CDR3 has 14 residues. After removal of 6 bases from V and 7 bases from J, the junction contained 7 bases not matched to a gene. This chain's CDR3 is CASRLSGGVEKLFF. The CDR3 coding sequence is TGTGCCAGCAGACTTTCAGGGGGCGTTGAAAAACTGTTTTTT.

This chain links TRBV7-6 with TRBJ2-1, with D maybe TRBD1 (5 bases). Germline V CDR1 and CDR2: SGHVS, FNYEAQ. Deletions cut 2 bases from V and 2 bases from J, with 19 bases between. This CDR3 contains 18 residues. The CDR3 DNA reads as TGTGCCAGCAGCTTATTATTCAGGGCTCCCCCGACCTACAATGAGCAGTTCTTC. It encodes CASSLLFRAPPTYNEQFF.

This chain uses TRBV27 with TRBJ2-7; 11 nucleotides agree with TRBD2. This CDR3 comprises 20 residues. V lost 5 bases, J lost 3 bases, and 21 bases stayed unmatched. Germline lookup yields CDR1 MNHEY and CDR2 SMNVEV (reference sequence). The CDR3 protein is CASSDMKGGSGRDIFYEQYF. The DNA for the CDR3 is TGTGCCAGCAGTGATATGAAAGGAGGTAGCGGGAGGGATATATTCTACGAGCAGTACTTC.

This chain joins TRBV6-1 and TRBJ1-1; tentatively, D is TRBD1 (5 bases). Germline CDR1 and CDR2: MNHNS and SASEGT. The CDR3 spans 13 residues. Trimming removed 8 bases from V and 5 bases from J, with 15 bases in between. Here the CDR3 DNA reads TGTGCCAGCTCGGTAGGCAGGGATACTGAAGCTTTCTTT. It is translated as CASSVGRDTEAFF.

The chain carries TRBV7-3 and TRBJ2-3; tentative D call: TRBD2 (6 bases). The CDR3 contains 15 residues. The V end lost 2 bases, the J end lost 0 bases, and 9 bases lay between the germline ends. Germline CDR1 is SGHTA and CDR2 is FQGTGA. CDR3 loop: CASSLGTYSTDTQYF. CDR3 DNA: TGTGCCAGCAGCTTAGGGACTTATAGCACAGATACGCAGTATTTT.

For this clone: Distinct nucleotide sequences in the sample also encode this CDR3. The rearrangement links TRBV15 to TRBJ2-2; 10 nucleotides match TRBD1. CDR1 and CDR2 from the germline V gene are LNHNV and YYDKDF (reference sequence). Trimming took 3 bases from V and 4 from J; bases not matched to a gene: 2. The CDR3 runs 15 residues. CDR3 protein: CATSRTGGGTGELFF. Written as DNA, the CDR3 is TGTGCCACCAGCAGGACAGGGGGCGGCACCGGGGAGCTGTTTTTT. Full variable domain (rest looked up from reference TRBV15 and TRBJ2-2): DAMVIQNPRYQVTQFGKPVTLSCSQTLNHNVMYWYQQKSSQAPKLLFHYYDKDFNNEADTPDNFQSRRPNTSFCFLDIRSPGLGDTAMYLCATSRTGGGTGELFFGEGSRLTVL.